Described below is a single TCR beta chain sequence and its context. This specimen comes from a study of blood T cell repertoires in COVID-19. Data came from immunoSEQ multiplex PCR; TCRdb stores just in-frame clones and leaves some out. The sample yields 300,000 to 400,000 clones, 85% to 90% seen once. The origin of this receptor is a woman in her thirties with acute COVID-19. The sequencing input was PBMCs or T cells enriched from blood (not recorded which).

The CDR3: CASSQSRGEQYF. The CDR3 nucleotides read TGTGCCAGCAGCCAATCCCGGGGGGAGCAGTACTTC. The rearrangement links TRBV3-1 (or the pseudogene TRBV3-2) to TRBJ2-7, with D perhaps TRBD2 (6 bases). V lost 2 bases, J lost 7 bases, and 9 bases lay in between. This CDR3 comprises 12 residues. Germline CDR1 and CDR2: LGHDT and YNNKEL (reference sequence).